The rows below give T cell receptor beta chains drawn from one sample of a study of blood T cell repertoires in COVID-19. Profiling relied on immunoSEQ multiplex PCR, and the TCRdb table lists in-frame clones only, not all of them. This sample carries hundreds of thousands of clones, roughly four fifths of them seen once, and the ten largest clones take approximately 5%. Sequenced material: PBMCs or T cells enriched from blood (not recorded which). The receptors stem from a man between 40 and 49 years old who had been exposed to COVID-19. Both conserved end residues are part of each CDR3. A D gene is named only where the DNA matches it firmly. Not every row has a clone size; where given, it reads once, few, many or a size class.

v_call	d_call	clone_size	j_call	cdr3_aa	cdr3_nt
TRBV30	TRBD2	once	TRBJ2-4	CAWDGLENIQYF	TGTGCCTGGGACGGACTAGAAAACATTCAGTACTTC
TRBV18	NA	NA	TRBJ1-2	CASSPGRLGANYGYTF	TGTGCCAGCTCACCGGGGAGACTCGGAGCTAACTATGGCTACACCTTC
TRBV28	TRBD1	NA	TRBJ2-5	CASRADRASYQETQYF	TGTGCCAGCAGAGCGGACAGGGCCTCGTACCAAGAGACCCAGTACTTC
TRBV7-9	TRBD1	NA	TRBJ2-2	CASSTQTGIPGELFF	TGTGCCAGCAGCACACAGACAGGGATCCCCGGGGAGCTGTTTTTT
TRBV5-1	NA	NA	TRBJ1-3	CASSLTVAGNTIYF	TGCGCCAGCAGCTTGACGGTGGCTGGAAACACCATATATTTT
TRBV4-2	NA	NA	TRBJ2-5	CASSQGLDSGETQYF	TGTGCCAGCAGCCAAGGCCTAGATTCGGGAGAGACCCAGTACTTC
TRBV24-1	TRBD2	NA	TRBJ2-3	CATSDFWEGQGTDTQYF	TGTGCCACCAGTGATTTTTGGGAGGGCCAAGGTACAGATACGCAATATTTT
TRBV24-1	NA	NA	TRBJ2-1	CATSDKTLLNNEQFF	TGTGCCACCAGTGATAAAACCCTACTTAACAATGAGCAGTTCTTC
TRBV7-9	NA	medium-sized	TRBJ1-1	CASSPRGTEAFF	TGTGCCAGCAGCCCTAGGGGTACTGAAGCTTTCTTT
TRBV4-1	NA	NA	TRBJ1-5	CASSQDTGLQPQHF	TGCGCCAGCAGCCAAGATACAGGCTTGCAGCCCCAGCATTTT
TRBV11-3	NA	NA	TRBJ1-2	CASSFSGGYTF	TGTGCCAGCAGCTTCTCGGGTGGCTACACCTTC
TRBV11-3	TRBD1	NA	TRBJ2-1	CASTFQQGAGNEQFF	TGTGCCAGTACCTTTCAACAGGGGGCCGGCAATGAGCAGTTCTTC
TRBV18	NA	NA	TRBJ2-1	CASSPKNQGLRRNEQFF	TGTGCCAGCTCACCTAAGAATCAGGGACTTCGACGCAATGAGCAGTTCTTC
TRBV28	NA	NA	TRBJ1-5	CASSWVTGIPYQPQHF	TGTGCCAGCAGTTGGGTTACGGGAATCCCATATCAGCCCCAGCATTTT
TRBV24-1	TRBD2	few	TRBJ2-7	CATSDPLAGGAYEQYF	TGTGCCACCAGTGATCCCCTAGCGGGAGGAGCCTACGAGCAGTACTTC
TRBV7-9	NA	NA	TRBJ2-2	CASDSEAGELFF	TGTGCCAGCGATTCAGAAGCCGGGGAGCTGTTTTTT
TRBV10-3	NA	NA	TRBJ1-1	CAISGGASTEAFF	TGTGCCATCAGTGGGGGCGCCTCCACTGAAGCTTTCTTT
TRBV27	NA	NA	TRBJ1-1	CASSFQGGSPNTEAFF	TGTGCCAGCAGCTTCCAAGGGGGTTCCCCGAACACTGAAGCTTTCTTT
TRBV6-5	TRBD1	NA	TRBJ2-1	CASRAGTGGNEQFF	TGTGCCAGCAGAGCCGGGACAGGGGGCAATGAGCAGTTCTTC
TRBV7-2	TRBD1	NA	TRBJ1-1	CASRKSTGAARIEAFF	TGTGCCAGCAGAAAATCAACAGGGGCCGCACGAATTGAAGCTTTCTTT
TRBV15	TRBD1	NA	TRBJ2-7	CATSRGLGQGADEQYF	TGTGCCACCAGCAGAGGTTTAGGTCAGGGGGCGGACGAGCAGTACTTC
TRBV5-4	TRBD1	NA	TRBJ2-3	CASIPRDRGDTQYF	TGTGCCAGCATCCCCCGGGACAGGGGAGATACGCAGTATTTT
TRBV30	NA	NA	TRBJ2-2	CAWSRKTLHGELFF	TGTGCCTGGAGCAGAAAAACCTTACACGGGGAGCTGTTTTTT
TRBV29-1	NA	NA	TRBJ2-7	CSVHRRTDSEQYF	TGCAGCGTCCACCGGAGGACTGATTCAGAGCAGTACTTC
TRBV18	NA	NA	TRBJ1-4	CASSPLQFEEKLFF	TGTGCCAGCTCACCACTACAGTTTGAAGAAAAACTGTTTTTT
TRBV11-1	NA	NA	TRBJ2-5	CASRPGQETQYF	TGTGCCAGCAGGCCGGGACAAGAGACCCAGTACTTC
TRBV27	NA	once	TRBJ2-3	CASSLFQGSGTDTQYF	TGTGCCAGCAGTTTATTTCAGGGATCGGGCACAGATACGCAGTATTTT
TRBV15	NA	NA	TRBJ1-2	CATSNPTAPGGYTF	TGTGCCACCAGCAACCCGACCGCCCCGGGTGGCTACACCTTC
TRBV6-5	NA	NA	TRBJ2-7	CASSYDPGVNYEQYF	TGTGCCAGCAGTTACGATCCGGGGGTAAATTACGAGCAGTACTTC
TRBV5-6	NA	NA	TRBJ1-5	CASRRGISGQPQHF	TGTGCCAGCAGGCGAGGGATTTCGGGACAGCCCCAGCATTTT